The TCR beta chain described here comes from a study of blood T cell repertoires in COVID-19. Data came from immunoSEQ multiplex PCR; TCRdb stores just in-frame clones and leaves some out. The sample consists of about 250,000 clones, 65% to 90% of them appearing once. Clinical history as reported by participants underpinned cohort assignment. The table lists this clone with a count of one. This CDR3 has 18 residues. CDR1 is SGHTA and CDR2 is FQGNSA in the germline V gene. V lost 7 bases, J lost 0 bases, and 23 bases lay in between. The receptor comes from a woman in her forties or fifties with acute COVID-19. This chain uses TRBV7-2 with TRBJ2-3, with a tentative D call TRBD1 (6 bases). Sequences were obtained from PBMCs or T cells enriched from blood (not recorded which). The CDR3 DNA follows: TGTGCCAGCACCCTAAGGGGGACGGGAAGATCCAGCACAGATACGCAGTATTTT. Translating it yields CASTLRGTGRSSTDTQYF.